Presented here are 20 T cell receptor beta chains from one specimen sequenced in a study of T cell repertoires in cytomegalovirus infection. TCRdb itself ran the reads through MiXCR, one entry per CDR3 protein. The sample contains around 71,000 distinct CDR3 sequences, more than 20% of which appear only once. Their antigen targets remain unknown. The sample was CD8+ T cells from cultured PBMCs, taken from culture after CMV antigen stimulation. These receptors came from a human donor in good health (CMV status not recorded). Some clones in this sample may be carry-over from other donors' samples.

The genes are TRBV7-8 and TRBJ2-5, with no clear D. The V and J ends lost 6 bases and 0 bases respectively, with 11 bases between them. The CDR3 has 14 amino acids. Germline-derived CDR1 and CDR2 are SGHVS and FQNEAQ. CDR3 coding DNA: TGTGCCAGCAGTCTAGGACGGCACCAAGAGACCCAGTACTTC. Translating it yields CASSLGRHQETQYF.

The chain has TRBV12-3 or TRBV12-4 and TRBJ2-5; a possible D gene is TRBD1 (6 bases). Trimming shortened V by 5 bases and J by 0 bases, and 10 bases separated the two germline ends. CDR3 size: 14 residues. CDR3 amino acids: CASSDRTDQETQYF. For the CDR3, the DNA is TGTGCCAGCAGTGACAGGACAGACCAAGAGACCCAGTACTTC.

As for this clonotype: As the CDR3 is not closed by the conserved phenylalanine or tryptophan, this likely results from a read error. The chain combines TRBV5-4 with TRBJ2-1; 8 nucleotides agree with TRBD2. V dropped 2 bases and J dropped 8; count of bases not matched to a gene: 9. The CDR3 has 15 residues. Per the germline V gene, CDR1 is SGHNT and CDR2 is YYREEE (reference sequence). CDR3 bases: TGTGCCAGCAGCTTCCGGGGGGGAGAGTGGGATGAGCAGTTCTTA. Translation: CASSFRGGEWDEQFL.

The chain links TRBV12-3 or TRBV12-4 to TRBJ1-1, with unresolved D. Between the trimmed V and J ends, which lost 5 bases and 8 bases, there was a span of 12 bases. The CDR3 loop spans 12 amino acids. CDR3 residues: CASSRTWEEAFF. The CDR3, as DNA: TGTGCCAGCAGTCGTACCTGGGAGGAAGCTTTCTTT.

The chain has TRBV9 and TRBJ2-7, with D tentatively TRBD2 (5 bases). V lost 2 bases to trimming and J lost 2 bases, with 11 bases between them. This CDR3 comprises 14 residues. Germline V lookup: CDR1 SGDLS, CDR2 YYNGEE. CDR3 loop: CASSVKPLAYEQYF. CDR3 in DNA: TGTGCCAGCAGCGTTAAGCCACTAGCCTACGAGCAGTACTTC. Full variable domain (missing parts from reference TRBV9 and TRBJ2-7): DSGVTQTPKHLITATGQRVTLRCSPRSGDLSVYWYQQSLDQGLQFLIQYYNGEERAKGNILERFSAQQFPDLHSELNLSSLELGDSALYFCASSVKPLAYEQYFGPGTRLTVT.

CDR3 bases: TGTGCCAGCAGCTTAGGAGGAGTGGGCAGTAGGAATGAAGCTTTCTTT. The encoded protein is CASSLGGVGSRNEAFF. V is TRBV7-8 and J is TRBJ1-1; D unresolved. The V gene's germline CDR1 is SGHVS and CDR2 FQNEAQ. The CDR3 runs to 16 residues. V was clipped by 1 base and J by 7 bases, with 19 bases between them.

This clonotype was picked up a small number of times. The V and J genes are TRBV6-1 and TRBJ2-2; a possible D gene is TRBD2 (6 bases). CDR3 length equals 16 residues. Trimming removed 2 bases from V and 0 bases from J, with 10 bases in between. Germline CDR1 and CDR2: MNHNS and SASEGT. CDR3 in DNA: TGTGCCAGCAGTGAATTGGGACTTACGAACACCGGGGAGCTGTTTTTT. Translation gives CASSELGLTNTGELFF.

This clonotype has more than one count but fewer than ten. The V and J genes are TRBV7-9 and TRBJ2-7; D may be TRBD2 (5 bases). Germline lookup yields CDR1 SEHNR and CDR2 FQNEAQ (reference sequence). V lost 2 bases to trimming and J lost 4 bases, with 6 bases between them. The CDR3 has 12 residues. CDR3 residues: CASSLRDYEQYF. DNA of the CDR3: TGTGCCAGCAGCTTACGGGATTACGAGCAGTACTTC.

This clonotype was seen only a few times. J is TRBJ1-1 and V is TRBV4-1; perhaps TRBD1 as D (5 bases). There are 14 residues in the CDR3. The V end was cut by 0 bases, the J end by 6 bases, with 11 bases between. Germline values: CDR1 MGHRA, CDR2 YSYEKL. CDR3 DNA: TGCGCCAGCAGCCAAGATAGGGGAACACCTGAAGCTTTCTTT. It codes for CASSQDRGTPEAFF.

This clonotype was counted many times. CDR3 residues: CASEERGFGELFF. CDR3 coding DNA: TGTGCCAGCGAGGAGCGGGGGTTCGGGGAGCTGTTTTTT. J is TRBJ2-2 and V is TRBV2; 8 bases are shared with TRBD2. This CDR3 contains 13 residues. The germline gives CDR1 SNHLY, CDR2 FYNNEI. V lost 8 bases and J lost 7; bases outside the gene matches: 6.

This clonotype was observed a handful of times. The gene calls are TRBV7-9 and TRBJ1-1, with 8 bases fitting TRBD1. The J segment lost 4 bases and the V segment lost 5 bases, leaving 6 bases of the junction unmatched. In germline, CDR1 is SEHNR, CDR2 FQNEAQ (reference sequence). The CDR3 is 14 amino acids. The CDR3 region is CASSAIQGGTEAFF. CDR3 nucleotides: TGTGCCAGCAGCGCAATACAGGGGGGCACTGAAGCTTTCTTT.

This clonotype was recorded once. CDR3 DNA: TGTGCCAGCAGTTACCTAGCAGGACTCTACGAGCAGTACTTC. The encoded protein is CASSYLAGLYEQYF. The genes are TRBV6-2 or TRBV6-3 and TRBJ2-7; D possibly corresponds to TRBD2 (5 bases). This CDR3 has 14 residues. The V end lost 2 bases, the J end lost 3 bases, and 11 bases lay between the germline ends. The V gene's germline CDR1 is MNHEY and CDR2 SVGEGT.

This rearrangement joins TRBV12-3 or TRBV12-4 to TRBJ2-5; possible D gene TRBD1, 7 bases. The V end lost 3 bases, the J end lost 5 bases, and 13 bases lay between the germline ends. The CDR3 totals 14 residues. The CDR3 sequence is CASSFGGGGETQYF. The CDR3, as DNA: TGTGCCAGCAGTTTCGGAGGGGGCGGGGAGACCCAGTACTTC.

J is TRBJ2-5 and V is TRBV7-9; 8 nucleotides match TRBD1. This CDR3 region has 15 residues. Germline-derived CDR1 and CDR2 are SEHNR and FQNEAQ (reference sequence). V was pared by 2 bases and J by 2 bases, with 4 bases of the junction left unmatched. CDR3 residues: CASSLPRDRQETQYF. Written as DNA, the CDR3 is TGTGCCAGCAGCTTACCCCGGGACAGGCAAGAGACCCAGTACTTC.

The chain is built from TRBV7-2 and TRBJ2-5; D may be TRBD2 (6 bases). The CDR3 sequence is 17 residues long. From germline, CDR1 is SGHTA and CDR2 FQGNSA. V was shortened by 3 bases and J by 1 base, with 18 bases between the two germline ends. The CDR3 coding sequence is TGTGCCAGCAGCTTCATAAGCGGGTCGGAGCGCCAAGAGACCCAGTACTTC. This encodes CASSFISGSERQETQYF.

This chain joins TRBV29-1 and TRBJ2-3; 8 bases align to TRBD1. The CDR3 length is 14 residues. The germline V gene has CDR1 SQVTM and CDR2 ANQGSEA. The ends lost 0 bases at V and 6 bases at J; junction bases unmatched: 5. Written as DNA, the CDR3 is TGCAGCGTTGAAGAGGGCAGGGGGCAGGATACGCAGTATTTT. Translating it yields CSVEEGRGQDTQYF.

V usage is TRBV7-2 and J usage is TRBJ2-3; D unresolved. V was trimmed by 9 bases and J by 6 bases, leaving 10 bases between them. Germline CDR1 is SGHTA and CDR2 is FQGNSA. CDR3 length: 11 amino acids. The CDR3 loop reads CASLGRDTQYF. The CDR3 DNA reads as TGTGCCAGTCTCGGGCGGGATACGCAGTATTTT.

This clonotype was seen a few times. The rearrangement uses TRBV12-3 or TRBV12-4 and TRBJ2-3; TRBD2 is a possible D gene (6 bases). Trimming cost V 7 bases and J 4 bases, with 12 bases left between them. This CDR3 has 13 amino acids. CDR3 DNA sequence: TGTGCCAGCAACGCGGGGTCGGCAGATACGCAGTATTTT. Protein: CASNAGSADTQYF.

The CDR3 reads CASSSGYRSYNEQFF. DNA of the CDR3: TGTGCCAGCAGTTCGGGGTACCGCTCCTACAATGAGCAGTTCTTC. The chain uses TRBV27 and TRBJ2-1, with TRBD2 as a possible D gene (5 bases). V dropped 4 bases and J dropped 0 bases, with 10 bases sitting between them. This CDR3 has 15 amino acids. The germline V gene has CDR1 MNHEY and CDR2 SMNVEV (reference sequence).

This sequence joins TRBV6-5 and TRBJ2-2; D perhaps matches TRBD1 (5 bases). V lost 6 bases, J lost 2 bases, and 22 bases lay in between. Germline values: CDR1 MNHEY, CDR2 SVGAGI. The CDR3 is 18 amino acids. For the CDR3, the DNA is TGTGCCAGCAGGACACACCGAAGGGGCCCTCATAACACCGGGGAGCTGTTTTTT. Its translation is CASRTHRRGPHNTGELFF.